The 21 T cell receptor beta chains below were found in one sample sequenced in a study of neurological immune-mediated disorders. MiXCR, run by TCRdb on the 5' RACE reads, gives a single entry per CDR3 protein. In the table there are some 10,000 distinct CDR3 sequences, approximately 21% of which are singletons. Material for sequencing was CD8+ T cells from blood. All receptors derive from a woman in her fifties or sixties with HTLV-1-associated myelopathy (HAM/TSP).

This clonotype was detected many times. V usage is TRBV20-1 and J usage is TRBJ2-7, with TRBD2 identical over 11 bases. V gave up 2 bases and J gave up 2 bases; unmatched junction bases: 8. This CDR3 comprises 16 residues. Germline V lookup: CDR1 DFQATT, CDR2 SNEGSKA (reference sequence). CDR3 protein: CSARFLTSGETYEQYF. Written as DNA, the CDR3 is TGCAGTGCTAGATTCCTGACTAGCGGGGAAACCTACGAGCAGTACTTC.

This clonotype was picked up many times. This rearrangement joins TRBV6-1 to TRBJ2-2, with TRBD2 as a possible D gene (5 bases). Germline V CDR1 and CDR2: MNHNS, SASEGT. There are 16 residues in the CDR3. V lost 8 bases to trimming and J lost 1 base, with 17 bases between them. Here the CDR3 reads CASLSGSSKNTGELFF. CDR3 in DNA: TGTGCCAGCCTCAGCGGATCCAGCAAGAACACCGGGGAGCTGTTTTTT.

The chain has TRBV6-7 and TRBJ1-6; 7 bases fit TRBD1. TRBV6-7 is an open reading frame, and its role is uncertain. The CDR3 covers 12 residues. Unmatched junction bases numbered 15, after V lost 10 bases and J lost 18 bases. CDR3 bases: TGTGCCAAGCAACAGGGGCAAAATTCACCCCACTTT. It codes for CAKQQGQNSPHF.

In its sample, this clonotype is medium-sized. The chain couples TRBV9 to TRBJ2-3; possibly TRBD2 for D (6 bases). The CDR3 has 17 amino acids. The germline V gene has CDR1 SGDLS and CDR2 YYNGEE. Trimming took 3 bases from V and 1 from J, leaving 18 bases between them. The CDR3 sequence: CASSAPGRASGTDTQYF. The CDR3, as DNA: TGTGCCAGCAGCGCACCGGGTAGGGCTAGCGGCACAGATACGCAGTATTTT.

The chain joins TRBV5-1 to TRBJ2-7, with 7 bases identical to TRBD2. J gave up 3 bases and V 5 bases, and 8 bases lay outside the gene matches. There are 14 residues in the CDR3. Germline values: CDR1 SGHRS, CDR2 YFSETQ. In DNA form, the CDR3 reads TGCGCCAGCAGATGGAGCGGGGAAGTCTACGAGCAGTACTTC. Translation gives CASRWSGEVYEQYF.

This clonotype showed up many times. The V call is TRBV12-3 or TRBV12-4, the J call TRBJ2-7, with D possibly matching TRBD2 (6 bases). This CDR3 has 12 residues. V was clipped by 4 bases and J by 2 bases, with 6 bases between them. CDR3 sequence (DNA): TGTGCCAGCAGTTCGGGGGCCTACGAGCAGTACTTC. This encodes CASSSGAYEQYF.

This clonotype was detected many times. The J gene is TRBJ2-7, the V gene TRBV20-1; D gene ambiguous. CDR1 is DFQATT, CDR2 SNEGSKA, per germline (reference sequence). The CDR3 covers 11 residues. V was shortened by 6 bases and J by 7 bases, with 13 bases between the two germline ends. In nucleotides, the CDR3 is TGCAGTGCCCGCGTACTGGGTGAGCAGTACTTC. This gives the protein CSARVLGEQYF.

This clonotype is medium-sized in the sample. CDR3 coding DNA: TGCGCCAGCAGTGGTACCCTCGGGGGGCGAGCTGAAGCTTTCTTT. Protein product: CASSGTLGGRAEAFF. This chain links TRBV10-1 with TRBJ1-1; TRBD1 is a possible D gene (6 bases). The ends were cut back, 4 bases at V and 6 bases at J, with 18 bases in the middle. Germline CDR1 WNHNN, CDR2 SYGVQD (reference sequence). The CDR3 is 15 amino acids.

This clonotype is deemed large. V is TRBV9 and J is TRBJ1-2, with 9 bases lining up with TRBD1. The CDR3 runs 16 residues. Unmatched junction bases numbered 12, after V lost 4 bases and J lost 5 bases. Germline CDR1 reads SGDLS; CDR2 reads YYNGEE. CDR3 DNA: TGTGCCAGCAGCCCCCGGACAGGGGAAAGAGTGTATGGCTACACCTTC. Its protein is CASSPRTGERVYGYTF.

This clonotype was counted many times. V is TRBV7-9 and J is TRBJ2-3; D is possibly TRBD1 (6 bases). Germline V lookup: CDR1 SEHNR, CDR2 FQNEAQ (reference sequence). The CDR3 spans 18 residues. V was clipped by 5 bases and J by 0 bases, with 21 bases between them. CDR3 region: CASSPSPIQGPSTDTQYF. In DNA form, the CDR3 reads TGTGCCAGCAGCCCGAGCCCAATACAGGGCCCTAGCACAGATACGCAGTATTTT.

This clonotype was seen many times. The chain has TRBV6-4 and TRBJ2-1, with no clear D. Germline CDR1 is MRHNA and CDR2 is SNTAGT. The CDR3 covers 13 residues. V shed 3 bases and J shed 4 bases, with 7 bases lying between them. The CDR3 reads CASSDRAYNEQFF. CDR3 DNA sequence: TGTGCCAGCAGTGATCGGGCGTACAATGAGCAGTTCTTC.

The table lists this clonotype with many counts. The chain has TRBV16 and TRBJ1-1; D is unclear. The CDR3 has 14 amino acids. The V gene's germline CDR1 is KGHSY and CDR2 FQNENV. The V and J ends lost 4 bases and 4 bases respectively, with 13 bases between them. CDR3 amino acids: CASSPGLKSTEAFF. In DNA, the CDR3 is TGTGCCAGCAGCCCTGGTTTGAAGAGCACTGAAGCTTTCTTT.

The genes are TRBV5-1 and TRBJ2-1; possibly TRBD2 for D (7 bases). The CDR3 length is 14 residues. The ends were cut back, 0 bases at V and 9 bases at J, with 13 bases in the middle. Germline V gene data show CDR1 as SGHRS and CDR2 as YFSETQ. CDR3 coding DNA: TGCGCCAGCAGCTTGGAGGTGGGGGGGCCTGAGCAGTTCTTC. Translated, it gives CASSLEVGGPEQFF.

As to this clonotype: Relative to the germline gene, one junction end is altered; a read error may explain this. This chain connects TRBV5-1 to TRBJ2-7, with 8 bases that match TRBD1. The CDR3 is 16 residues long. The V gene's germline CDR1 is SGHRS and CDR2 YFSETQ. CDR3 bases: TGCTCCAGCAGCTTGGCCGGGTGGGGGACAGGCTACGAGAAGTACTTC. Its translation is CSSSLAGWGTGYEKYF.

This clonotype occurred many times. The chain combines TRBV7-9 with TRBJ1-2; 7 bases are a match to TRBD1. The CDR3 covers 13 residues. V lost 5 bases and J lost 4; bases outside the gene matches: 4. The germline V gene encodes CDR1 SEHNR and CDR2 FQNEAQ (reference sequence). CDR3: CASSQGTVYGYTF. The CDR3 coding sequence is TGTGCCAGCAGCCAAGGGACAGTCTATGGCTACACCTTC.

CDR3 region: CASSLAGQGSQPQHF. The CDR3 DNA reads as TGTGCCAGCAGTTTAGCGGGACAGGGCAGTCAGCCCCAGCATTTT. This chain links TRBV12-3 or TRBV12-4 with TRBJ1-5; 9 bases agree with TRBD1. The junction had 3 bases not matched to a gene; V was cut back by 0 bases and J by 6 bases. CDR3 length: 15 residues.

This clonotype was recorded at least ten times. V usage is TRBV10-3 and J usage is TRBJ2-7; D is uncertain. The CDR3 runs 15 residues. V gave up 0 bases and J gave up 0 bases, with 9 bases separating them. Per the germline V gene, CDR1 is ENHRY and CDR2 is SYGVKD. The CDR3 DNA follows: TGTGCCATCAGTGAGTCTCTCAGGAGCTCCTACGAGCAGTACTTC. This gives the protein CAISESLRSSYEQYF.

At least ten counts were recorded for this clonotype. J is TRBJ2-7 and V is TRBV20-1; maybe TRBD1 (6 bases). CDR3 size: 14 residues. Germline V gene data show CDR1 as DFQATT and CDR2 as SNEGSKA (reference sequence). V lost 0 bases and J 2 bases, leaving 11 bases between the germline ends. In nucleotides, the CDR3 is TGCAGTGCTAGAGATCAGGGGCCGGCCTACGAGCAGTACTTC. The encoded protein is CSARDQGPAYEQYF.

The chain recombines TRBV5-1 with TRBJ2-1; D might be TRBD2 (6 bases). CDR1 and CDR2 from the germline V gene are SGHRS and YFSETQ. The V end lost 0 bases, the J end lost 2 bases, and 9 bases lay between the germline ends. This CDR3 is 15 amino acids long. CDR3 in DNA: TGCGCCAGCAGCTTGGGACTAGGGACCTACAATGAGCAGTTCTTC. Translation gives CASSLGLGTYNEQFF.

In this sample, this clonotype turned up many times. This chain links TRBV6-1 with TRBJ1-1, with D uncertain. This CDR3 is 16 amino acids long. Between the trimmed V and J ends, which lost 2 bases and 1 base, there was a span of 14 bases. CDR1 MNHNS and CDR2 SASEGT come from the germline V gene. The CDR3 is CASSEYAGLTNTEAFF. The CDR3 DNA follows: TGTGCCAGCAGTGAATACGCCGGACTGACGAACACTGAAGCTTTCTTT.

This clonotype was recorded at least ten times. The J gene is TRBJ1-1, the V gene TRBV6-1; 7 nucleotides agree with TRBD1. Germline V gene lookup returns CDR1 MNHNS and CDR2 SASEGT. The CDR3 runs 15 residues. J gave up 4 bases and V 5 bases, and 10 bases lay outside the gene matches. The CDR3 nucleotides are TGTGCCAGCAGTCTGAGGGGGCGATTGAGCACTGAAGCTTTCTTT. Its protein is CASSLRGRLSTEAFF.